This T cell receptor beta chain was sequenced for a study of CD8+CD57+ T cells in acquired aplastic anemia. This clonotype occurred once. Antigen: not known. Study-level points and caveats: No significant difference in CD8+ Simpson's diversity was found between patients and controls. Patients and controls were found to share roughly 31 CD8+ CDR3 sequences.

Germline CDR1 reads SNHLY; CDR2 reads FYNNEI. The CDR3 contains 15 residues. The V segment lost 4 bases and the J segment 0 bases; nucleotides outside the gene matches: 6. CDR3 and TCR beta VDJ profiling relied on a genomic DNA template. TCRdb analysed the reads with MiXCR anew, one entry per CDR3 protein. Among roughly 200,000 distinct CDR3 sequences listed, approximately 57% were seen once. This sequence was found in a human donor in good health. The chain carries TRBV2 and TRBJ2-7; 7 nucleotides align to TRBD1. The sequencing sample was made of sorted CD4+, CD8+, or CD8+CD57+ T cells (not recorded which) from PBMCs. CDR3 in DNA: TGTGCCAGCAGTGGGAAGACAGGGTACTCCTACGAGCAGTACTTC. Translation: CASSGKTGYSYEQYF.